These 16 T cell receptor beta chains were sequenced from one sample in a study of T cell repertoires in cytomegalovirus infection. TCRdb re-called the reads through MiXCR, storing one row per CDR3 protein. The sample holds over 150,000 distinct CDR3 sequences, 17% seen once. Input material: CD8+ T cells from PBMCs. Source of these receptors: a human donor in good health (CMV status not recorded). Some clones in this sample may be carry-over from other donors' samples.

About this clonotype: Germline is not matched at one junction end, which may reflect a read error. The V and J genes are TRBV29-1 and TRBJ1-4; 10 bases fit TRBD1. The CDR3 totals 14 residues. Germline V gene sequence: CDR1 SQVTM, CDR2 ANQGSEA. Here the CDR3 DNA reads TGCAGCGTTGGGACAGGGGGAACTGATGAAAAACTGTTTTTT. Protein sequence: CSVGTGGTDEKLFF. Complete variable domain (other parts from reference TRBV29-1 and TRBJ1-4): SAVISQKPSRDICQRGTSLTIQCQVDSQVTMMFWYRQQPGQSLTLIATANQGSEATYESGFVIDKFPISRPNLTFSTLTVSNMSPEDSSIYLCSVGTGGTDEKLFFGSGTQLSVL.

The V and J genes are TRBV6-2 or TRBV6-3 and TRBJ2-1, with D unclear. The V end lost 6 bases, the J end lost 7 bases, and 10 bases lay between the germline ends. Germline lookup yields CDR1 MNHEY and CDR2 SVGEGT. The CDR3 is made up of 12 amino acids. The CDR3 DNA follows: TGTGCCAGCAGGTACAGTTCGAATGAGCAGTTCTTC. Protein: CASRYSSNEQFF.

The CDR3: CASSQGGGYTF. The DNA for the CDR3 is TGCGCCAGCAGCCAAGGAGGGGGCTACACCTTC. The chain couples TRBV4-1 to TRBJ1-2, with D unresolved. Germline CDR1 MGHRA, CDR2 YSYEKL. The V end lost 1 base, the J end lost 8 bases, and 5 bases lay between the germline ends. The CDR3 consists of 11 residues.

The J gene is TRBJ2-3, the V gene TRBV4-2; TRBD2 is a possible D gene (6 bases). The V end lost 4 bases, the J end lost 3 bases, and 17 bases lay between the germline ends. This CDR3 is built from 16 residues. The V gene's germline CDR1 is LGHNA and CDR2 YNFKEQ. The CDR3: CASSPEWRERTDTQYF. Here the CDR3 DNA reads TGTGCCAGCAGCCCCGAGTGGCGGGAACGTACAGATACGCAGTATTTT.

This chain connects TRBV12-3 or TRBV12-4 to TRBJ1-1; D is undetermined. Trimming stripped 7 bases from V and 5 bases from J, with 17 bases between. The CDR3 is 14 amino acids. The CDR3 loop reads CASTPLSPGTEAFF. In nucleotides, the CDR3 is TGTGCCAGCACCCCGCTTAGCCCTGGGACTGAAGCTTTCTTT.

The chain employs TRBV14 and TRBJ2-5, with 10 bases identical to TRBD1. Germline CDR1 and CDR2: SGHDN and FVKESK. V shed 3 bases, J shed 4 bases, and the junction held 8 bases outside the gene matches. The length of the CDR3 is 16 residues. DNA of the CDR3: TGTGCCAGCAGCCATCGAGACAGGGGGCTGAGAGAGACCCAGTACTTC. It yields the protein CASSHRDRGLRETQYF. The variable domain in full, completed from reference TRBV14 and TRBJ2-5, reads EAGVTQFPSHSVIEKGQTVTLRCDPISGHDNLYWYRRVMGKEIKFLLHFVKESKQDESGMPNNRFLAERTGGTYSTLKVQPAELEDSGVYFCASSHRDRGLRETQYFGPGTRLLVL.

The rearrangement uses TRBV27 and TRBJ1-5; the match to TRBD1 covers 9 bases. The CDR3 is 14 residues long. V lost 3 bases, J lost 7 bases, and 4 bases stayed unmatched. CDR1 and CDR2 from the germline V gene are MNHEY and SMNVEV (reference sequence). CDR3 in amino acids: CASSFFGQGQPQHF. In nucleotides, the CDR3 is TGTGCCAGCAGTTTTTTCGGACAGGGGCAGCCCCAGCATTTT.

V and J are TRBV25-1 and TRBJ1-2; a possible D gene is TRBD1 (6 bases). Per the germline V gene, CDR1 is MGHDK and CDR2 is SYGVNS. Deletions cut 3 bases from V and 3 bases from J, with 17 bases between. This CDR3 has 16 residues. CDR3 sequence: CASSDVRQGTDYGYTF. CDR3 in DNA: TGTGCCAGCAGTGACGTTCGCCAGGGGACTGACTATGGCTACACCTTC.

The CDR3 is CASKRPVGIQHLANNEQFF. In DNA, the CDR3 is TGTGCCTCCAAAAGGCCAGTCGGGATTCAACACCTTGCGAACAATGAGCAGTTCTTC. The J gene is TRBJ2-1, the V gene TRBV28; weak D call: TRBD2 (5 bases). V dropped 11 bases and J dropped 5 bases, with 34 bases sitting between them. The CDR3 has 19 amino acids. Germline V gene sequence: CDR1 MDHEN, CDR2 SYDVKM. Filled out from reference TRBV28 and TRBJ2-1, the complete variable domain reads DVKVTQSSRYLVKRTGEKVFLECVQDMDHENMFWYRQDPGLGLRLIYFSYDVKMKEKGDIPEGYSVSREKKERFSLILESASTNQTSMYLCASKRPVGIQHLANNEQFFGPGTRLTVL.

This clonotype was recorded at least ten times. The chain employs TRBV5-6 and TRBJ2-7, with no clear D. Trimming removed 4 bases from V and 2 bases from J, with 7 bases in between. Germline V gives CDR1 SGHDT, CDR2 YYEEEE. The CDR3 runs to 12 residues. Written as DNA, the CDR3 is TGTGCCAGCAGCGCCGGACCCTACGAGCAGTACTTC. It specifies CASSAGPYEQYF.

This rearrangement joins TRBV9 to TRBJ2-5, with unresolved D. Germline V lookup: CDR1 SGDLS, CDR2 YYNGEE. V lost 3 bases and J lost 9, with 15 bases in between. The CDR3 contains 13 residues. DNA of the CDR3: TGTGCCAGCAGCGCCAAGGGCCGGTGGGCCCAGTACTTC. Translation: CASSAKGRWAQYF.

This clonotype has more than one count but fewer than ten. This sequence joins TRBV7-2 and TRBJ2-7, with a possible D match to TRBD2 (7 bases). Germline loops: CDR1 SGHTA, CDR2 FQGNSA. Between the trimmed V and J ends, which lost 2 bases and 7 bases, there was a span of 27 bases. The CDR3 runs to 18 residues. This chain's CDR3 is CASSLSSSGGERPGEQYF. The CDR3 bases are TGTGCCAGCAGCTTATCGAGTTCGGGGGGCGAACGACCGGGGGAGCAGTACTTC.

This clonotype was found a few times. The chain couples TRBV6-6 to TRBJ1-4; the match to TRBD1 covers 9 bases. V shed 6 bases, J shed 10 bases, and the junction held 12 bases outside the gene matches. Germline CDR1 reads MNHNY; CDR2 reads SVGAGI (reference sequence). This CDR3 has 15 amino acids. The CDR3 DNA reads as TGTGCCAGCAGCCCGTGGGGACAGGGTACTACAAAACTGTTTTTT. Its translation: CASSPWGQGTTKLFF.

The V call is TRBV29-1, the J call TRBJ1-4, with 9 bases identical to TRBD1. Germline values: CDR1 SQVTM, CDR2 ANQGSEA. J gave up 8 bases and V 6 bases, and 16 bases lay outside the gene matches. CDR3 length: 16 amino acids. The CDR3 DNA sequence: TGCAGCGTCCAGGTGTACGATGGACAGGGGCGCGAAAAACTGTTTTTT. It yields the protein CSVQVYDGQGREKLFF.

This chain connects TRBV2 to TRBJ1-5; 7 positions match TRBD1. Losses at the gene ends were 6 bases for V and 5 bases for J; bases not matched to a gene: 10. CDR1 is SNHLY and CDR2 is FYNNEI in the germline V gene. CDR3 length: 15 residues. CDR3 sequence (DNA): TGTGCCAGCAGCGGACAGGAGGACGGGGATCAGCCCCAGCATTTT. Its translation: CASSGQEDGDQPQHF.

The V call is TRBV10-3, the J call TRBJ2-3, with D possibly matching TRBD2 (5 bases). Trimming pared 2 bases from V and 0 bases from J, leaving 6 bases between. CDR1 is ENHRY and CDR2 is SYGVKD in the germline V gene. The CDR3 extends over 14 amino acids. This CDR3 is CAISEEGSTDTQYF. The CDR3 nucleotides are TGTGCCATCAGTGAGGAGGGTAGCACAGATACGCAGTATTTT.